A single sample is the source of the 10 T cell receptor beta chains below, sequenced in a study of T cell changes during pregnancy in multiple sclerosis. Clones were sequenced by immunoSEQ multiplex PCR, and TCRdb holds only the in-frame ones, with some missing. The table includes some 85,000 clones, about 93% detected once. The specimen was peripheral blood, collected in the third trimester of pregnancy. The receptors were sampled from a female donor with multiple sclerosis, enrolled in a pregnancy study.

The chain combines TRBV4-2 with TRBJ1-1; perhaps TRBD1 as D (6 bases). V gave up 0 bases and J gave up 6 bases, with 17 bases separating them. The CDR3 is made up of 16 amino acids. From germline, CDR1 is LGHNA and CDR2 YNFKEQ. The CDR3 DNA reads TGTGCCAGCAGCCAAGATTATGGGGCAGGGGACGCTGAAGCTTTCTTT. It yields the protein CASSQDYGAGDAEAFF.

V gene TRBV2 combines with J gene TRBJ2-7, with 14 bases matching TRBD2. The J segment lost 7 bases and the V segment lost 5 bases, leaving 7 bases of the junction unmatched. The V gene's germline CDR1 is SNHLY and CDR2 FYNNEI. The CDR3 has 15 amino acids. CDR3 amino acids: CASSPLGLAGGEQYF. Here the CDR3 DNA reads TGTGCCAGCAGTCCGCTTGGACTAGCGGGAGGAGAGCAGTACTTC.

J is TRBJ2-7 and V is TRBV19; 14 nucleotides align to TRBD2. Per the germline V gene, CDR1 is LNHDA and CDR2 is SQIVND (reference sequence). The CDR3 loop spans 18 amino acids. The V and J ends lost 5 bases and 1 base, in that order; junction bases with no gene match: 10. Here the CDR3 reads CASSQGGTSGSSSYEQYF. CDR3 DNA sequence: TGTGCCAGTAGTCAAGGCGGGACTAGCGGGAGTTCTTCCTACGAGCAGTACTTC.

The chain couples TRBV6-4 to TRBJ2-5; TRBD1 agrees at 11 bases. CDR3 length equals 15 residues. The germline CDR1 and CDR2 sequences are MRHNA and SNTAGT. The ends lost 6 bases at V and 4 bases at J; junction bases unmatched: 7. CDR3 region: CASSRDRGTGETQYF. The CDR3 nucleotides read TGTGCCAGCAGCCGGGACAGGGGGACGGGAGAGACCCAGTACTTC.

The rearrangement links TRBV19 to TRBJ2-2; D might be TRBD2 (6 bases). V shed 8 bases and J shed 6 bases, with 25 bases lying between them. The CDR3 has 17 residues. Germline CDR1 LNHDA, CDR2 SQIVND (reference sequence). The CDR3 DNA reads as TGTGCCAGTGCCGGGACTTTACTAGGGGTATGGGCCGGGGAGCTGTTTTTT. Its translation is CASAGTLLGVWAGELFF.

This chain connects TRBV4-3 to TRBJ2-7; a weak D match, TRBD2 (5 bases). The CDR3 sequence is 13 residues long. CDR1 LGHNA and CDR2 YSLEER come from the germline V gene. Trimming stripped 5 bases from V and 6 bases from J, with 14 bases between. The CDR3 protein is CASSFGLSSEQYF. CDR3 bases: TGCGCCAGCAGCTTTGGACTCTCGAGCGAGCAGTACTTC.

The chain joins TRBV19 to TRBJ1-1; no firm D call. The CDR3 totals 14 residues. The V and J ends lost 3 bases and 1 base respectively, with 9 bases between them. Germline CDR1 reads LNHDA; CDR2 reads SQIVND (reference sequence). This CDR3 reads CASSIRGWNTEAFF. In DNA form, the CDR3 reads TGTGCCAGTAGTATTCGGGGATGGAACACTGAAGCTTTCTTT.

V is TRBV7-9 and J is TRBJ2-7; 11 bases align to TRBD2. The CDR3 totals 16 residues. Germline V gene sequence: CDR1 SEHNR, CDR2 FQNEAQ (reference sequence). J was trimmed by 4 bases and V by 1 base; bases with no gene match: 6. CDR3 sequence reads: CASSLGDGTSGYEQYF. DNA for the CDR3: TGTGCCAGCAGCTTAGGTGATGGGACTAGCGGATACGAGCAGTACTTC.

The chain uses TRBV20-1 and TRBJ2-3; D not certain. Germline assignment: CDR1 DFQATT and CDR2 SNEGSKA (reference sequence). The V end lost 6 bases, the J end lost 4 bases, and 5 bases lay between the germline ends. CDR3 length: 10 residues. The CDR3 DNA sequence: TGCAGTGCCGGTCCAGATACGCAGTATTTT. The encoded protein is CSAGPDTQYF.

The gene calls are TRBV18 and TRBJ1-2, with 7 bases lining up with TRBD1. The germline V gene has CDR1 KGHSH and CDR2 LQKENI. After removal of 5 bases from V and 1 base from J, the junction contained 7 bases not matched to a gene. The CDR3 covers 15 residues. The CDR3 bases are TGTGCCAGCTCATTGAAGGACAGGAATAACTATGGCTACACCTTC. Translated, it gives CASSLKDRNNYGYTF.